This entry lists 17 T cell receptor beta chains sequenced from one sample in a study of T cell responses to AZD1222 COVID-19 vaccine. Libraries were prepared by immunoSEQ multiplex PCR; TCRdb keeps only in-frame clonotypes and omits some of them. Found here are roughly 120,000 clones, about 88% of them singletons; the top ten hold 3%. The specimen comprised peripheral blood, sampled 28 days after the second AZD1222 dose. The receptors originated from an adult who received the AZD1222 COVID-19 vaccine.

The genes are TRBV30 and TRBJ2-7, with TRBD1 matching 10 bases. Germline V gene sequence: CDR1 GTSNPN, CDR2 SVGIG (reference sequence). The CDR3 has 15 amino acids. J lost 4 bases, V lost 2 bases, and 8 bases had no gene match. The CDR3 spells CAWSRLGDRGYEQYF. In DNA form, the CDR3 reads TGTGCCTGGAGTCGACTTGGGGACAGGGGTTACGAGCAGTACTTC.

This clone showed up just a few times. The rearrangement joins TRBV6-5 to TRBJ2-1; 8 bases are a match to TRBD1. CDR1 and CDR2 from the germline V gene are MNHEY and SVGAGI. V lost 6 bases and J lost 2; bases outside the gene matches: 6. This CDR3 is 15 amino acids long. The CDR3 DNA is TGTGCCAGCAGCATATACAGGGGGACCTACAATGAGCAGTTCTTC. Protein: CASSIYRGTYNEQFF.

V and J are TRBV2 and TRBJ1-6, with TRBD1 matching over 7 bases. The V gene end was trimmed by 6 bases and the J gene end by 10 bases; junction bases not matched to a gene: 9. Germline V CDR1 and CDR2: SNHLY, FYNNEI. The CDR3 totals 14 residues. CDR3 coding DNA: TGTGCCAGCAGCTATGGAGGGGGCGGGTCACCCCTCCACTTT. Protein sequence: CASSYGGGGSPLHF. The full variable domain, with the rest looked up from reference TRBV2 and TRBJ1-6, is EPEVTQTPSHQVTQMGQEVILRCVPISNHLYFYWYRQILGQKVEFLVSFYNNEISEKSEIFDDQFSVERPDGSNFTLKIRSTKLEDSAMYFCASSYGGGGSPLHFGNGTRLTVT.

The chain carries TRBV6-5 and TRBJ2-5; tentative D call: TRBD2 (6 bases). The CDR3 loop spans 16 amino acids. The germline CDR1 and CDR2 sequences are MNHEY and SVGAGI. With 4 bases removed from V and 5 bases from J, the gap between germline ends came to 20 bases. CDR3 nucleotide sequence: TGTGCCAGCAGTTCCGCTTTTGGGGGGAGTCGGGAGACCCAGTACTTC. Translating it yields CASSSAFGGSRETQYF.

The chain employs TRBV7-9 and TRBJ1-1, with 7 nucleotides matching TRBD1. CDR3 size: 13 residues. CDR1 is SEHNR, CDR2 FQNEAQ, per germline (reference sequence). J was trimmed by 8 bases and V by 5 bases; bases with no gene match: 8. The CDR3 DNA follows: TGTGCCAGCAGCCTAGGACAGGAATTAGAAGCTTTCTTT. This codes for CASSLGQELEAFF.

The rearrangement joins TRBV20-1 to TRBJ1-3; no clear D. Germline lookup yields CDR1 DFQATT and CDR2 SNEGSKA (reference sequence). Trimming shortened V by 5 bases and J by 4 bases, and 6 bases separated the two germline ends. The CDR3 is 11 amino acids. CDR3 sequence: CSASPGNTIYF. CDR3 sequence (DNA): TGCAGTGCTTCACCAGGAAACACCATATATTTT.

The chain carries TRBV30 and TRBJ2-3; 13 bases align to TRBD2. CDR3 length: 17 residues. Germline loops: CDR1 GTSNPN, CDR2 SVGIG (reference sequence). V was clipped by 3 bases and J by 8 bases; unmatched bases: 14. The CDR3 bases are TGTGCCTGGAGGGAGACTAGCGGGGGGCGTGCGGTGGGTACGCAGTATTTT. This translates into CAWRETSGGRAVGTQYF. Full variable domain (missing parts from reference TRBV30 and TRBJ2-3): SQTIHQWPATLVQPVGSPLSLECTVEGTSNPNLYWYRQAAGRGLQLLFYSVGIGQISSEVPQNLSASRPQDRQFILSSKKLLLSDSGFYLCAWRETSGGRAVGTQYFGPGTRLTVL.

The J gene is TRBJ2-5, the V gene TRBV3-1 (or the pseudogene TRBV3-2); no clear D. Germline CDR1 is LGHDT and CDR2 is YNNKEL (reference sequence). Between the trimmed V and J ends, which lost 4 bases and 4 bases, there was a span of 13 bases. The CDR3 contains 14 residues. In nucleotides, the CDR3 is TGTGCCAGCAGCCGCCGCCGTCCTGGAGAGACCCAGTACTTC. It specifies CASSRRRPGETQYF.

The V and J genes are TRBV19 and TRBJ1-1; a possible D gene is TRBD1 (5 bases). The CDR3 runs to 13 residues. Germline values: CDR1 LNHDA, CDR2 SQIVND (reference sequence). V was clipped by 11 bases and J by 4 bases, with 17 bases between them. CDR3 in amino acids: CACRPLRGTEAFF. The DNA for the CDR3 is TGTGCCTGCAGACCCCTAAGGGGCACTGAAGCTTTCTTT.

The chain couples TRBV6-6 to TRBJ1-3; D may be TRBD1 (6 bases). Trimming took off 2 bases at V and 7 bases at J, with 9 bases between the two ends. The CDR3 runs to 13 residues. Per germline, CDR1 MNHNY and CDR2 SVGAGI (reference sequence). This CDR3 is CASSYGQGNTIYF. In DNA form, the CDR3 reads TGTGCCAGCAGTTACGGTCAGGGGAACACCATATATTTT.

This chain joins TRBV27 and TRBJ2-3; 7 nucleotides line up with TRBD2. Germline V gene data show CDR1 as MNHEY and CDR2 as SMNVEV (reference sequence). The CDR3 is 14 residues long. The V segment lost 6 bases and the J segment 8 bases; nucleotides outside the gene matches: 11. CDR3 sequence: CASSATRLAATQYF. In DNA, the CDR3 is TGTGCCAGCAGCGCAACAAGACTAGCCGCTACGCAGTATTTT.

This chain joins TRBV19 and TRBJ1-2; D ambiguous. This CDR3 region has 14 residues. V was trimmed by 3 bases and J by 4 bases, leaving 12 bases between them. Germline V gene data show CDR1 as LNHDA and CDR2 as SQIVND (reference sequence). The CDR3 bases are TGTGCCAGTAGTATTCCGCCAGCCGTCTATGGCTACACCTTC. Residues: CASSIPPAVYGYTF.

V gene TRBV7-6 combines with J gene TRBJ2-1; 7 bases line up with TRBD2. The CDR3 is made up of 15 amino acids. The germline CDR1 and CDR2 sequences are SGHVS and FNYEAQ. V lost 6 bases, J lost 3 bases, and 8 bases stayed unmatched. Written as DNA, the CDR3 is TGTGCCAGCAGTCGAAGCGGACTAGACTACAATGAGCAGTTCTTC. Translated: CASSRSGLDYNEQFF.

The chain employs TRBV7-2 and TRBJ1-5; TRBD1 is a possible D gene (5 bases). Germline V gene data show CDR1 as SGHTA and CDR2 as FQGNSA. Trimming took off 1 base at V and 8 bases at J, with 12 bases between the two ends. The CDR3 consists of 14 residues. CDR3 sequence reads: CASSLGDPEEPQHF. CDR3 DNA sequence: TGTGCCAGCAGCTTAGGGGACCCGGAGGAGCCCCAGCATTTT. The full variable domain, completed using reference TRBV7-2 and TRBJ1-5, is GAGVSQSPSNKVTEKGKDVELRCDPISGHTALYWYRQSLGQGLEFLIYFQGNSAPDKSGLPSDRFSAERTGGSVSTLTIQRTQQEDSAVYLCASSLGDPEEPQHFGDGTRLSIL.

This chain connects TRBV29-1 to TRBJ1-4; D is undetermined. V was trimmed by 7 bases and J by 3 bases, leaving 15 bases between them. The V gene's germline CDR1 is SQVTM and CDR2 ANQGSEA. The CDR3 is made up of 14 amino acids. CDR3 nucleotide sequence: TGCAGCGCCCGAGGTGGGGTTGCTAATGAAAAACTGTTTTTT. This translates into CSARGGVANEKLFF.

The chain combines TRBV9 with TRBJ2-1; 10 positions match TRBD2. From germline, CDR1 is SGDLS and CDR2 YYNGEE. J lost 10 bases, V lost 7 bases, and 8 bases had no gene match. This CDR3 has 13 residues. This chain's CDR3 is CASGSGGLTEQFF. The CDR3 DNA follows: TGTGCCAGCGGTAGCGGGGGGCTCACGGAGCAGTTCTTC.

This clone was counted once. The CDR3 DNA sequence: TGTGCCAGCAGTTATACGGATGAAGCTTTCTTT. This sequence encodes CASSYTDEAFF. The chain couples TRBV6-2 or TRBV6-3 to TRBJ1-1, with D unresolved. Germline CDR1 MNHEY, CDR2 SVGEGT. V was pared by 3 bases and J by 7 bases, with 6 bases between. This CDR3 contains 11 residues.